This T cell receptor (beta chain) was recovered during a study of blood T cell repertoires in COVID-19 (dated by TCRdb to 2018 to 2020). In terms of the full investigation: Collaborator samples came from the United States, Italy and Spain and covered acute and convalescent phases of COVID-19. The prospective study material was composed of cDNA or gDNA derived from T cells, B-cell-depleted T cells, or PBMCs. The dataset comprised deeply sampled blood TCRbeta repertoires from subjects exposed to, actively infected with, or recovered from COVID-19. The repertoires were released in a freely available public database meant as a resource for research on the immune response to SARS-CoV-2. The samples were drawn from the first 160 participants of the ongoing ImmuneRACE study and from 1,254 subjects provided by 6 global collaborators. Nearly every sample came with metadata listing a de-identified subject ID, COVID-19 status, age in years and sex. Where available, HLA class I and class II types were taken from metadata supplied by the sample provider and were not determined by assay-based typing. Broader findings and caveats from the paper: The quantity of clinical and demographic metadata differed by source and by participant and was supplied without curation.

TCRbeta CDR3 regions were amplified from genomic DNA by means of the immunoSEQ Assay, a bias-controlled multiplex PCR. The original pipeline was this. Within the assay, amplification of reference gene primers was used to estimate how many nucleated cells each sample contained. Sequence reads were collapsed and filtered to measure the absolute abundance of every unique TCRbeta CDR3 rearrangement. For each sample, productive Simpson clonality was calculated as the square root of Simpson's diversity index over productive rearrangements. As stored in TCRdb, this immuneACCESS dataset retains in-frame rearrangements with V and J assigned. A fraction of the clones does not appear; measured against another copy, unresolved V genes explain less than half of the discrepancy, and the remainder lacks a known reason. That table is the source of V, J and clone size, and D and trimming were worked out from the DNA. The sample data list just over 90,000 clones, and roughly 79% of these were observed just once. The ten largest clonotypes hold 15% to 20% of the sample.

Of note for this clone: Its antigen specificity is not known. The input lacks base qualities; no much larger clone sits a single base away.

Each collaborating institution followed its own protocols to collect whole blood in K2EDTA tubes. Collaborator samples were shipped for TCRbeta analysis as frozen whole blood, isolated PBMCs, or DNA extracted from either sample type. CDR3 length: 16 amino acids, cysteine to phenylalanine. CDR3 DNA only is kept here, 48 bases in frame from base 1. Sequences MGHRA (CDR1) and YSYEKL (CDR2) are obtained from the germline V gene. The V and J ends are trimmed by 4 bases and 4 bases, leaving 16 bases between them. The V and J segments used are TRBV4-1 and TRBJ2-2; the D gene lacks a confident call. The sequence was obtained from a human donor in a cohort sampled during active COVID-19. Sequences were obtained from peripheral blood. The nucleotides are TGCGCCAGCAGCCGGCAATCTGGAGCCCTCACCGGGGAGCTGTTTTTT. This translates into CASSRQSGALTGELFF.